Presented here are 26 T cell receptor beta chains from one specimen sequenced in a study of PD-1 blockade in classical Hodgkin lymphoma (dated by TCRdb to 2020 to 2022). The method behind the library was the immunoSEQ multiplex PCR assay. TCRdb holds this immuneACCESS table with in-frame rearrangements only. Some clones are missing; in checked studies, unresolved V genes explain under half, and the rest has no known cause. This sample comprises around 14,000 clones, around 80% of them detected only once. Jointly, the top ten make up roughly 24% of the sample. Read against the paper, the sample's time point label means: cycle 2 day 1 (C2D1) of nivolumab. Relapse after autologous stem cell transplantation had occurred in all trial patients, and cohorts A, B and C were distinguished by prior brentuximab vedotin exposure. The specimen comprised peripheral blood mononuclear cells (PBMCs), sampled before the second cycle of nivolumab. Every receptor here comes from a human donor with classical Hodgkin lymphoma.

This clone was counted a few times. The DNA of the CDR3 is TGTGCCAGTAGTACCACAGGGTTTCAGCCCCAGCATTTT. Protein: CASSTTGFQPQHF. V usage is TRBV19 and J usage is TRBJ1-5; D may be TRBD1 (6 bases). Germline V CDR1 and CDR2: LNHDA, SQIVND (reference sequence). CDR3 length equals 13 residues. V lost 4 bases, J lost 6 bases, and 10 bases lay in between.

The chain carries TRBV2 and TRBJ1-2; TRBD1 aligns across 8 bases. This CDR3 is built from 13 residues. The germline V gene encodes CDR1 SNHLY and CDR2 FYNNEI. The V and J ends lost 3 bases and 7 bases, in that order; junction bases with no gene match: 4. The DNA of the CDR3 is TGTGCCAGCAGTGAGACAGGGGACAGTGGCTACACCTTC. Its protein is CASSETGDSGYTF.

This chain connects TRBV10-3 to TRBJ1-2; tentative D call: TRBD1 (5 bases). V was cut by 2 bases and J by 5 bases, with 12 bases left in between. The CDR3 is 14 amino acids. Germline CDR1 and CDR2: ENHRY and SYGVKD. CDR3 bases: TGTGCCATCAGTGAGGCAGGGAGAGAATATGGCTACACCTTC. It specifies CAISEAGREYGYTF.

V gene TRBV9 combines with J gene TRBJ2-3; perhaps TRBD2 as D (7 bases). The CDR3 is made up of 17 amino acids. Germline values: CDR1 SGDLS, CDR2 YYNGEE. V was pared by 4 bases and J by 1 base, with 19 bases between. CDR3 in DNA: TGTGCCAGCAGCCGTACGGGGGGCCCGTTCGGCACAGATACGCAGTATTTT. Protein sequence: CASSRTGGPFGTDTQYF.

The J gene is TRBJ2-1, the V gene TRBV5-1, with 10 bases aligning to TRBD2. V lost 0 bases and J lost 5; bases outside the gene matches: 5. Germline V gives CDR1 SGHRS, CDR2 YFSETQ. The CDR3 is 16 residues long. As DNA, the CDR3 is TGCGCCAGCAGCTTGGAGGGACTAGCGAGAGACAATGAGCAGTTCTTC. Its protein is CASSLEGLARDNEQFF.

This clone has a handful of counts. The genes are TRBV27 and TRBJ1-6, with D unresolved. Trimming removed 3 bases at V and 7 bases at J, with 7 bases between. The CDR3 runs to 13 residues. Germline V gives CDR1 MNHEY, CDR2 SMNVEV (reference sequence). The CDR3 coding sequence is TGTGCCAGCAGTTTTCTCTCGAATTCACCCCTCCACTTT. This codes for CASSFLSNSPLHF.

The chain couples TRBV5-4 to TRBJ2-5; weak D call: TRBD2 (6 bases). Germline V gene data show CDR1 as SGHNT and CDR2 as YYREEE (reference sequence). Deletions cut 0 bases from V and 5 bases from J, with 11 bases between. This CDR3 has 14 amino acids. DNA of the CDR3: TGTGCCAGCAGCTTGGTGGGGGGAACGGAGACCCAGTACTTC. Protein sequence: CASSLVGGTETQYF.

This chain uses TRBV5-4 with TRBJ2-5; weak D call: TRBD2 (7 bases). The CDR3 has 14 amino acids. Between the trimmed V and J ends, which lost 4 bases and 5 bases, there was a span of 15 bases. Per germline, CDR1 SGHNT and CDR2 YYREEE (reference sequence). CDR3 sequence (DNA): TGTGCCAGCAGCCGAGACCGGGGGGCGGAGACCCAGTACTTC. Its protein is CASSRDRGAETQYF.

The gene calls are TRBV5-6 and TRBJ1-4, with 9 bases aligning to TRBD1. Trimming at V came to 4 bases and at J to 8 bases, leaving 9 bases not matched to a gene. The V gene's germline CDR1 is SGHDT and CDR2 YYEEEE. This CDR3 comprises 15 residues. The DNA of the CDR3 is TGTGCCAGCAGCCTACCGACAGGGGGAGAAGAAAAACTGTTTTTT. Translating gives CASSLPTGGEEKLFF.

The rearrangement links TRBV4-1 to TRBJ1-2; TRBD1 is a possible D gene (6 bases). This CDR3 is 15 amino acids long. From germline, CDR1 is MGHRA and CDR2 YSYEKL. V lost 3 bases and J lost 1, with 12 bases in between. The CDR3 nucleotides read TGCGCCAGCAGCCAGCCGTGGGGGCGTAACTATGGCTACACCTTC. Translated, it gives CASSQPWGRNYGYTF.

This chain uses TRBV9 with TRBJ2-7, with 7 bases identical to TRBD1. CDR3 length equals 14 residues. V was pared by 0 bases and J by 3 bases, with 3 bases of the junction left unmatched. In germline, CDR1 is SGDLS, CDR2 YYNGEE. CDR3 nucleotide sequence: TGTGCCAGCAGCGTAGGAGGGGACAGCTACGAGCAGTACTTC. Translating gives CASSVGGDSYEQYF.

This clone was observed a few times. The rearrangement uses TRBV5-1 and TRBJ2-2; 8 nucleotides agree with TRBD1. Unmatched junction bases numbered 9, after V lost 4 bases and J lost 7 bases. Germline V gene data show CDR1 as SGHRS and CDR2 as YFSETQ. CDR3 length: 15 residues. The CDR3 sequence is CASSPSTGEVGELFF. DNA for the CDR3: TGCGCCAGCAGCCCTTCGACAGGGGAGGTCGGGGAGCTGTTTTTT.

The chain links TRBV20-1 to TRBJ2-7, with D perhaps being TRBD1 or TRBD2 (5 bases each). The V end was cut by 6 bases, the J end by 5 bases, with 11 bases between. Looked up from germline, CDR1 is DFQATT and CDR2 is SNEGSKA (reference sequence). The CDR3 length is 11 residues. The CDR3 protein is CSAPGPHEQYF. CDR3 bases: TGCAGTGCCCCGGGGCCCCACGAGCAGTACTTC.

The V and J genes are TRBV18 and TRBJ2-5; weak D call: TRBD2 (6 bases). Germline assignment: CDR1 KGHSH and CDR2 LQKENI. CDR3 size: 14 residues. Trimming removed 2 bases at V and 5 bases at J, with 12 bases between. The CDR3 loop reads CASSPTARGETQYF. CDR3 DNA sequence: TGTGCCAGCTCACCAACAGCCCGGGGGGAGACCCAGTACTTC.

The V and J genes are TRBV4-1 and TRBJ1-1; D perhaps matches TRBD1 (5 bases). With 2 bases removed from V and 1 base from J, the gap between germline ends came to 8 bases. Germline V gene lookup returns CDR1 MGHRA and CDR2 YSYEKL. The CDR3 contains 14 residues. The CDR3 loop is CASSQTGQNTEAFF. DNA for the CDR3: TGCGCCAGCAGCCAAACAGGACAGAACACTGAAGCTTTCTTT.

J is TRBJ2-7 and V is TRBV4-3, with 9 bases lining up with TRBD1. There are 18 residues in the CDR3. The germline V gene encodes CDR1 LGHNA and CDR2 YSLEER. J was trimmed by 3 bases and V by 3 bases; bases with no gene match: 15. CDR3 amino acids: CASSQLSVQGASRYEQYF. The CDR3 nucleotides read TGCGCCAGCAGCCAGCTCTCAGTACAGGGGGCCTCTCGCTACGAGCAGTACTTC.

The chain joins TRBV5-1 to TRBJ1-1; D is perhaps TRBD1 (5 bases). The CDR3 has 14 residues. CDR1 SGHRS and CDR2 YFSETQ come from the germline V gene. Deletions cut 3 bases from V and 2 bases from J, with 11 bases between. The CDR3 bases are TGCGCCAGCAGCTCCCTAGGGGACAACACTGAAGCTTTCTTT. Its translation: CASSSLGDNTEAFF.

The gene calls are TRBV7-9 and TRBJ2-1; 14 nucleotides agree with TRBD2. The germline V gene encodes CDR1 SEHNR and CDR2 FQNEAQ (reference sequence). Trimming cost V 4 bases and J 4 bases; bases outside gene matches: 6. The CDR3 spans 17 residues. Here the CDR3 reads CASSWTSGGPNYNEQFF. The CDR3 bases are TGTGCCAGCAGCTGGACTAGCGGGGGGCCTAATTACAATGAGCAGTTCTTC.

The chain combines TRBV10-2 with TRBJ2-1, with D tentatively TRBD2 (5 bases). Germline CDR1 is WSHSY and CDR2 is SAAADI. This CDR3 region has 13 residues. Trimming pared 6 bases from V and 9 bases from J, leaving 15 bases between. DNA for the CDR3: TGCGCCAGCAGCCCCACTAGGAATGGTGAGCAGTTCTTC. Encoded protein: CASSPTRNGEQFF.

A few counts support this clone. V gene TRBV7-7 combines with J gene TRBJ1-6; no clear D. Trimming cost V 5 bases and J 7 bases, with 9 bases left between them. The CDR3 contains 13 residues. Germline values: CDR1 SSHAT, CDR2 FNYEAQ (reference sequence). DNA for the CDR3: TGTGCCAGCAGCGTCACAGTAAATTCACCCCTCCACTTT. This sequence encodes CASSVTVNSPLHF.

There are a few counts of this clone. The V gene is TRBV19, the J gene TRBJ1-5, with 9 bases identical to TRBD1. Germline values: CDR1 LNHDA, CDR2 SQIVND (reference sequence). The CDR3 extends over 20 amino acids. V dropped 7 bases and J dropped 2; count of bases not matched to a gene: 21. Here the CDR3 reads CASIGYPGQGPTQRNQPQHF. The CDR3 nucleotides are TGTGCCAGTATCGGGTATCCGGGACAGGGCCCTACCCAGCGCAATCAGCCCCAGCATTTT. Full variable domain (rest looked up from reference TRBV19 and TRBJ1-5): DGGITQSPKYLFRKEGQNVTLSCEQNLNHDAMYWYRQDPGQGLRLIYYSQIVNDFQKGDIAEGYSVSREKKESFPLTVTSAQKNPTAFYLCASIGYPGQGPTQRNQPQHFGDGTRLSIL.

The chain has TRBV19 and TRBJ1-2; TRBD1 agrees at 12 bases. The CDR3 length is 14 residues. Germline values: CDR1 LNHDA, CDR2 SQIVND (reference sequence). V was clipped by 4 bases and J by 7 bases; unmatched bases: 4. CDR3 nucleotide sequence: TGTGCCAGTAGTAGGGGACAGGGGGCTCGTGGCTACACCTTC. It translates to CASSRGQGARGYTF.

The CDR3 region has the DNA TGCAGCGTTGAAGGGAGGGCAGGGGGAAGCACCGGGGAGCTGTTTTTT. Protein: CSVEGRAGGSTGELFF. The rearrangement uses TRBV29-1 and TRBJ2-2; D is possibly TRBD1 (7 bases). Germline CDR1 reads SQVTM; CDR2 reads ANQGSEA. Trimming removed 1 base from V and 4 bases from J, with 16 bases in between. This CDR3 is built from 16 residues.

This chain uses TRBV10-3 with TRBJ1-2; possibly TRBD1 for D (5 bases). The V and J ends lost 2 bases and 0 bases respectively, with 7 bases between them. Germline V gives CDR1 ENHRY, CDR2 SYGVKD. The CDR3 loop spans 14 amino acids. In DNA form, the CDR3 reads TGTGCCATCAGTGAGAAGGGGACTAACTATGGCTACACCTTC. Translation gives CAISEKGTNYGYTF.

The chain joins TRBV7-9 to TRBJ2-1, with a tentative D call TRBD2 (5 bases). This CDR3 contains 16 residues. CDR1 SEHNR and CDR2 FQNEAQ come from the germline V gene (reference sequence). V dropped 5 bases and J dropped 3 bases, with 17 bases sitting between them. CDR3 region: CASSPPGGFGYNEQFF. The CDR3 DNA is TGTGCCAGCAGCCCCCCAGGCGGGTTTGGCTACAATGAGCAGTTCTTC.

This clone turned up a few times. V usage is TRBV7-9 and J usage is TRBJ2-5; D is unclear. The CDR3 totals 15 residues. V was clipped by 5 bases and J by 0 bases, with 13 bases between them. Germline lookup yields CDR1 SEHNR and CDR2 FQNEAQ (reference sequence). The CDR3 bases are TGTGCCAGCAGCCCTCAAAGCGAGAACCAAGAGACCCAGTACTTC. It encodes CASSPQSENQETQYF.